These 3 T cell receptor beta chains originate from one sample sequenced in a study of ipilimumab plus nivolumab after autologous stem cell transplantation. Measured with immunoSEQ multiplex PCR; TCRdb has only the in-frame clones, and not every one. The table lists roughly 45,000 clones, 88% of them singletons. The material was PBMCs, obtained in a trial of ipilimumab plus nivolumab as post-transplant consolidation. Source of these receptors: a male donor with multiple myeloma.

The V gene is TRBV5-1, the J gene TRBJ2-3; the D is unclear. The CDR3 has 15 amino acids. The germline CDR1 and CDR2 sequences are SGHRS and YFSETQ. The V and J ends lost 0 bases and 2 bases respectively, with 10 bases between them. In nucleotides, the CDR3 is TGCGCCAGCAGCTTGGGATCGGGTTCCACAGATACGCAGTATTTT. It is translated as CASSLGSGSTDTQYF.

In this sample, this clone turned up once. This rearrangement joins TRBV6-6 to TRBJ2-5, with 7 bases identical to TRBD2. Losses at the gene ends were 5 bases for V and 4 bases for J; bases not matched to a gene: 13. The CDR3 is 16 residues long. Germline loops: CDR1 MNHNY, CDR2 SVGAGI (reference sequence). The CDR3 sequence: CASSQLVGGYGETQYF. The CDR3 DNA sequence: TGTGCCAGCAGTCAACTCGTCGGGGGGTACGGAGAGACCCAGTACTTC.

The chain combines TRBV11-1 with TRBJ2-5; 8 nucleotides agree with TRBD2. Germline V gene data show CDR1 as SGHAT and CDR2 as FQDESV (reference sequence). This CDR3 comprises 15 residues. With 3 bases clipped from V and 2 bases from J, the junction kept 5 bases outside the gene matches. The CDR3 protein is CASSFLTSGQETQYF. CDR3 nucleotide sequence: TGTGCCAGCAGCTTCCTAACTAGCGGACAAGAGACCCAGTACTTC.